This entry features one TCR beta chain sequence. Repertoires were generated with immunoSEQ multiplex PCR, while TCRdb's copy carries only in-frame clones and drops some. The table includes around 300,000 clones, approximately 89% detected once. V shed 1 base and J shed 3 bases, with 19 bases lying between them. Germline V gene sequence: CDR1 LGHDT, CDR2 YNNKEL (reference sequence). The CDR3 is 18 amino acids. The sample belongs to a study of blood T cell repertoires in COVID-19. About the study: There were acute and convalescent COVID-19 samples, and they came from the United States, Italy and Spain. T cells, B-cell-depleted T cells, or PBMCs supplied cDNA or gDNA.

The source of this sequence is a woman in her 30s with COVID-19, enrolled during active disease. Sequenced: peripheral blood. This rearrangement joins TRBV3-1 (or the pseudogene TRBV3-2) to TRBJ1-3, with D possibly matching TRBD1 (5 bases). CDR3 nucleotide sequence: TGTGCCAGCAGCCAAGCCAGGGTGCGGCAGGGAGGTGGAAACACCATATATTTT. Amino acid sequence: CASSQARVRQGGGNTIYF.